This TCR beta chain was sequenced during a study of T cells after yellow fever vaccination. Study-wide background: Fractions of low cell number were prepared using SMART-Seq v4 Ultra Low Input. Overall study results and limits: A small share of clonotypes appeared in both CD4 and CD8 compartments.

V was shortened by 3 bases and J by 4 bases, with 9 bases between the two germline ends. Germline-derived CDR1 and CDR2 are KGHSH and LQKENI. This CDR3 has 13 amino acids. Template-switching 5'RACE yielded the TCR cDNA; a universal primer site and UMIs were added in the process. TCRdb passed the 5' RACE reads through MiXCR, listing each CDR3 protein once. Of around 550,000 distinct CDR3 sequences detected, less than 20% appear once; the ten largest clones hold approximately 14%. In this sample, this clonotype turned up many times. Its specificity is unknown. The chain combines TRBV18 with TRBJ2-5; D unclear. This TCR was recovered from a young man who received the YFV17D yellow fever vaccine. Material: PBMCs, obtained 15 days after the yellow fever booster vaccination. CDR3 bases: TGTGCCAGCTCACCGCCGGTCGTAGAGACCCAGTACTTC. Protein sequence: CASSPPVVETQYF.